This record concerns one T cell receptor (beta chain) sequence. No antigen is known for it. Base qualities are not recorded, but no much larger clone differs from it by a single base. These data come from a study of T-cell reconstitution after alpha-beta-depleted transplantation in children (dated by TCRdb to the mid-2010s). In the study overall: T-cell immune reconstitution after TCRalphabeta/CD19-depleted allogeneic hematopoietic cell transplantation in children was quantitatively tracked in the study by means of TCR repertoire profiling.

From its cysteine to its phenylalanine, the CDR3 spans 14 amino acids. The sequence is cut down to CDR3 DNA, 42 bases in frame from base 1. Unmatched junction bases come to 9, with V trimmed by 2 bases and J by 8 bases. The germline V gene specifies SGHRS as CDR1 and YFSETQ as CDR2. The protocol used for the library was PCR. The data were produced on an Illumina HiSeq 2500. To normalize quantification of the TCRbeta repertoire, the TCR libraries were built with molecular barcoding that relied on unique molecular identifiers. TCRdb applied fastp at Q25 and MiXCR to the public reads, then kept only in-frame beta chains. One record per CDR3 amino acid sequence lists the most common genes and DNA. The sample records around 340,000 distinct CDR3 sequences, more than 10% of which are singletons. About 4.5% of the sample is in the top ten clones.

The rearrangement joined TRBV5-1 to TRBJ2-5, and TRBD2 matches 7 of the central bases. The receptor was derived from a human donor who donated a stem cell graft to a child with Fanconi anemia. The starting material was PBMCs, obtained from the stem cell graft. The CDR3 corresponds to CASSLVAGEATQYF. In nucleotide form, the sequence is TGCGCCAGCAGCTTAGTAGCGGGCGAGGCTACCCAGTACTTC.